A selection of T cell receptor beta chains follows, all from one sample in a study of shared clonotypes between healthy human individuals. Sequencing was performed with immunoSEQ multiplex PCR; in TCRdb, only in-frame clones are kept and a portion is missing. The sample contains nearly 1,000,000 clones, roughly 72% of which appear only once. Source material: memory CD4+ T cells sorted from blood. The receptors derive from a man aged 18 to 35 in good health. Each CDR3 is given with its conserved first and last residue. Each record gives: D gene, clone size, J gene, V gene, CDR3 protein, CDR3 DNA. D genes are given only for firm matches. Size values are once, few and many counts, or a class for expanded clones, and some rows have none.

>-|-|TRBJ2-5|TRBV30
CAWTTGKETQYF
TGTGCCTGGACGACCGGAAAAGAGACCCAGTACTTC
>TRBD2|few|TRBJ2-5|TRBV7-8
CASSLGASGRGTQYF
TGTGCCAGCAGCTTAGGAGCTAGCGGGAGGGGGACCCAGTACTTC
>-|-|TRBJ2-3|TRBV6-1
CASGRRISDTQYF
TGTGCCAGCGGGAGGAGGATCTCAGATACGCAGTATTTT
>-|-|TRBJ1-5|TRBV6-6
CASILDSRSASQHF
TGTGCCAGCATTCTCGACAGCCGATCAGCGTCCCAGCATTTT
>-|few|TRBJ1-1|TRBV25-1
CASHGLNTEAFF
TGTGCCAGCCACGGGTTGAACACTGAAGCTTTCTTT
>TRBD2|-|TRBJ2-2|TRBV5-1
CASSLIAGRTGELFF
TGCGCCAGCAGCTTAATAGCGGGTCGGACCGGGGAGCTGTTTTTT
>TRBD2|-|TRBJ2-5|TRBV2
CASSATGLAGGRETQYF
TGTGCCAGCAGTGCGACGGGACTAGCGGGAGGCCGGGAGACCCAGTACTTC
>-|-|TRBJ1-5|TRBV5-1
CASSPWDPANQPQHF
TGCGCCAGCAGCCCATGGGACCCGGCTAATCAGCCCCAGCATTTT
>TRBD2|-|TRBJ2-5|TRBV5-1
CASSFSGGPETQYF
TGCGCCAGCAGCTTTAGCGGGGGACCAGAGACCCAGTACTTC
>-|-|TRBJ2-5|TRBV4-1
CASSQDGPGETQYF
TGCGCCAGCAGCCAAGATGGCCCTGGAGAGACCCAGTACTTC
>TRBD2|-|TRBJ2-7|TRBV5-4
CASSYSGIGGEQYF
TGTGCCAGCAGCTATAGCGGGATTGGGGGTGAGCAGTACTTC
>TRBD2|-|TRBJ2-3|TRBV2
CASIGGGVITDTQYF
TGTGCCAGCATTGGGGGGGGAGTGATAACAGATACGCAGTATTTT
>-|-|TRBJ1-4|TRBV6-4
CASAGTGNVRNEKLFF
TGTGCCAGCGCCGGGACCGGGAACGTACGTAATGAAAAACTGTTTTTT
>-|-|TRBJ2-7|TRBV19
CASSTGSSYEQYF
TGTGCCAGTAGCACAGGGAGCTCCTACGAGCAGTACTTC
>-|-|TRBJ2-7|TRBV11-1
CASSLAGSYEQYF
TGTGCCAGCAGCTTAGCCGGGAGCTACGAGCAGTACTTC
>TRBD1|-|TRBJ2-7|TRBV18
CASSPPMGTGSYEQYF
TGTGCCAGCTCACCACCGATGGGGACAGGGAGCTACGAGCAGTACTTC
>-|few|TRBJ2-2|TRBV7-9
CASSLSQAGELFF
TGTGCCAGCAGCTTATCTCAGGCCGGGGAGCTGTTTTTT
>TRBD1|-|TRBJ1-2|TRBV4-2
CASSQPTGLYGYTF
TGTGCCAGCAGCCAGCCGACAGGGCTCTATGGCTACACCTTC
>-|-|TRBJ1-2|TRBV5-4
CASSFGGRDGYTF
TGTGCCAGCAGCTTCGGGGGGCGAGATGGCTACACCTTC
>-|-|TRBJ1-3|TRBV4-1
CASSPPRGMLGNTIYF
TGCGCCAGCAGCCCCCCAAGGGGTATGCTTGGAAACACCATATATTTT
>-|few|TRBJ1-1|TRBV29-1
CSVAGVGTEAFF
TGCAGCGTCGCGGGGGTAGGGACTGAAGCTTTCTTT
>TRBD2|-|TRBJ2-7|TRBV7-2
CASSLGLAGGEQYF
TGTGCCAGCAGCCTGGGACTAGCGGGAGGCGAGCAGTACTTC
>-|-|TRBJ1-2|TRBV2
CASHRVGANYGYTF
TGTGCCAGCCACAGGGTGGGGGCTAACTATGGCTACACCTTC
>-|few|TRBJ1-5|TRBV25-1
CASSGFNQPQHF
TGTGCCAGCAGTGGATTCAATCAGCCCCAGCATTTT